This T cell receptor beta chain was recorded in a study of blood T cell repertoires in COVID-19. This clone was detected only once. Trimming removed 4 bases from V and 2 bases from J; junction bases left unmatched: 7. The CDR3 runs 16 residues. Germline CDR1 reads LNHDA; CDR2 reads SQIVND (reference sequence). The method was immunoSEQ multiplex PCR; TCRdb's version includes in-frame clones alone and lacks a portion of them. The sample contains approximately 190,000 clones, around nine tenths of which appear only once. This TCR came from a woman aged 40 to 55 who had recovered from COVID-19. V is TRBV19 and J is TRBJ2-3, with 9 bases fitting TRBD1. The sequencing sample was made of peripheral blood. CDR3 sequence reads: CASSTTGTGITDTQYF. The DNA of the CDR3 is TGTGCCAGTAGTACAACCGGGACAGGGATCACAGATACGCAGTATTTT.